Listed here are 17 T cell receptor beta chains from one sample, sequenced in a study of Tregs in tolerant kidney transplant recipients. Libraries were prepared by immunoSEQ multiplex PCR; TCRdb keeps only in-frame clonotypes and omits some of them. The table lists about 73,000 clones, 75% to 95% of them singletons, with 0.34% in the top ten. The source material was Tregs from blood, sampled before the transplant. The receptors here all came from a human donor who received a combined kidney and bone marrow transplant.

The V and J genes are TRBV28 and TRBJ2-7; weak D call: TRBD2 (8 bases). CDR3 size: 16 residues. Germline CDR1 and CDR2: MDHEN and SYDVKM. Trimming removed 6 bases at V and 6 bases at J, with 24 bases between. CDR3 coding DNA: TGTGCCAGCAGCTTTCCGGGGGGGACAGAGCAATCCGAGCAGTACTTC. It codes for CASSFPGGTEQSEQYF.

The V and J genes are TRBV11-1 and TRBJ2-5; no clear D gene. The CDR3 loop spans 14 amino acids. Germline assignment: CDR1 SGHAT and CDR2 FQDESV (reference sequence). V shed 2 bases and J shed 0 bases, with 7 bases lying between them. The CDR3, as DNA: TGTGCCAGCAGCTTAAACTCAGACCAAGAGACCCAGTACTTC. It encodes CASSLNSDQETQYF.

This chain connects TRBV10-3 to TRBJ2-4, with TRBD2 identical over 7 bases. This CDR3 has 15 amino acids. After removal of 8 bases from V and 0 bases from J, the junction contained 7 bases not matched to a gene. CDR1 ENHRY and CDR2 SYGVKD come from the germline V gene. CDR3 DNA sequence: TGTGCCATCCTTAAGCGGGGCCTAGCCAAAAACATTCAGTACTTC. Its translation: CAILKRGLAKNIQYF.

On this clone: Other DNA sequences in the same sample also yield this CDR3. The CDR3 DNA is TGCGCCAGCAGCTTGGCAGGGTTTAGCTCTTACGAGCAGTACTTC. It translates to CASSLAGFSSYEQYF. V and J are TRBV5-1 and TRBJ2-7; weak D call: TRBD1 (5 bases). CDR1 SGHRS and CDR2 YFSETQ come from the germline V gene. V was shortened by 0 bases and J by 4 bases, with 14 bases between the two germline ends. The CDR3 is 15 residues long.

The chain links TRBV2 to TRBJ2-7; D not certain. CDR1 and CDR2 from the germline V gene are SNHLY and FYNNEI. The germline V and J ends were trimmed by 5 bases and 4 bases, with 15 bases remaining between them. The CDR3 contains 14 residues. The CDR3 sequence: CASSWTAQIYEQYF. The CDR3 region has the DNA TGTGCCAGCAGTTGGACGGCCCAAATATACGAGCAGTACTTC.

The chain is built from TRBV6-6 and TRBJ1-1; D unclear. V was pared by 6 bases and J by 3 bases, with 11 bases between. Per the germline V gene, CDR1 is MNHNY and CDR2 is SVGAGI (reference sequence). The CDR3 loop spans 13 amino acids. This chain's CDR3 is CASSRAMDTEAFF. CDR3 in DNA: TGTGCCAGCAGCCGGGCGATGGACACTGAAGCTTTCTTT.

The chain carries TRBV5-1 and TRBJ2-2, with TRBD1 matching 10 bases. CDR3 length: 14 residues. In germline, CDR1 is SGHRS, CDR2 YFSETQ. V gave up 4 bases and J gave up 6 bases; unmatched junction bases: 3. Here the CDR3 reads CASSTGQGSGELFF. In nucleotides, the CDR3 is TGCGCCAGCAGCACGGGACAGGGGTCCGGGGAGCTGTTTTTT. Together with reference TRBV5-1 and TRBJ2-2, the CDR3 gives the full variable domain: KAGVTQTPRYLIKTRGQQVTLSCSPISGHRSVSWYQQTPGQGLQFLFEYFSETQRNKGNFPGRFSGRQFSNSRSEMNVSTLELGDSALYLCASSTGQGSGELFFGEGSRLTVL.

For the CDR3, the DNA is TGCGCCAGCAGATCCGGGGTTGGGCAGGGTTTGAACACTGAAGCTTTCTTT. Its protein is CASRSGVGQGLNTEAFF. This sequence joins TRBV10-2 and TRBJ1-1; possible D gene TRBD1, 5 bases. The V gene lost 6 bases and the J gene lost 0 bases, with 20 bases spanning the gap. The CDR3 length is 17 residues. CDR1 is WSHSY and CDR2 is SAAADI in the germline V gene.

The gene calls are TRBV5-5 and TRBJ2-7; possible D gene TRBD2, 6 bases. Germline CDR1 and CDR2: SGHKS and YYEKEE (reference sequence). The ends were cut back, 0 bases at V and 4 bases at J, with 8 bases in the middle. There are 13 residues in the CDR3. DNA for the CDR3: TGTGCCAGCAGCTTGGTCGCGGGGTACGAGCAGTACTTC. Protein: CASSLVAGYEQYF.

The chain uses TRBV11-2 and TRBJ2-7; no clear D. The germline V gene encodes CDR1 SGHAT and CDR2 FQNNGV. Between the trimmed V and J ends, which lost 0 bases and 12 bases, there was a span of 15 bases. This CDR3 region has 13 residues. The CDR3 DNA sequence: TGTGCCAGCAGCTTAGATCGCTATACCTCGTCGTACTTC. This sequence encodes CASSLDRYTSSYF.

The CDR3 is CASSKGPWGQPQHF. Written as DNA, the CDR3 is TGTGCCAGCAGTAAGGGTCCATGGGGTCAGCCCCAGCATTTT. The chain combines TRBV2 with TRBJ1-5; D call uncertain. Germline CDR1 is SNHLY and CDR2 is FYNNEI. The ends were cut back, 5 bases at V and 6 bases at J, with 14 bases in the middle. This CDR3 has 14 amino acids.

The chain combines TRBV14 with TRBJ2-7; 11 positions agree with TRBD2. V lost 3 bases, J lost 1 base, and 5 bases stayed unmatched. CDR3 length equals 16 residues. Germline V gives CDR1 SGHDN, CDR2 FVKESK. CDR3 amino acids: CASSQVSGRASYEQYF. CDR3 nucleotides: TGTGCCAGCAGCCAGGTTAGCGGGAGGGCGTCCTACGAGCAGTACTTC.

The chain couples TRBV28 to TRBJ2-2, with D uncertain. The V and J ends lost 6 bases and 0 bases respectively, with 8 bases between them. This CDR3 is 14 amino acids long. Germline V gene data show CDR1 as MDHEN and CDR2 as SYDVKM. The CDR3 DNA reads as TGTGCCAGCAGAACTCAGGCGAACACCGGGGAGCTGTTTTTT. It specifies CASRTQANTGELFF.

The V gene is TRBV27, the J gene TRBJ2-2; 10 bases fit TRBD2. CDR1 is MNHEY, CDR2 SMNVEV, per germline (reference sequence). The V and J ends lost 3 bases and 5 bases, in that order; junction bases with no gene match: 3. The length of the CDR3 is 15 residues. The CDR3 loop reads CASSLLAGVTGELFF. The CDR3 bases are TGTGCCAGCAGTTTGCTAGCGGGAGTAACCGGGGAGCTGTTTTTT.

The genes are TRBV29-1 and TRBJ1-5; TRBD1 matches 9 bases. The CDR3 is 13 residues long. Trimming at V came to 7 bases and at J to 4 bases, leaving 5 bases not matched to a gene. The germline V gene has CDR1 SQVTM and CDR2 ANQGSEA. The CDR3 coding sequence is TGCAGCGGGGGACAGGGTAAGAATCAGCCCCAGCATTTT. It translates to CSGGQGKNQPQHF. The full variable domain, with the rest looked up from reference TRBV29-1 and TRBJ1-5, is SAVISQKPSRDICQRGTSLTIQCQVDSQVTMMFWYRQQPGQSLTLIATANQGSEATYESGFVIDKFPISRPNLTFSTLTVSNMSPEDSSIYLCSGGQGKNQPQHFGDGTRLSIL.

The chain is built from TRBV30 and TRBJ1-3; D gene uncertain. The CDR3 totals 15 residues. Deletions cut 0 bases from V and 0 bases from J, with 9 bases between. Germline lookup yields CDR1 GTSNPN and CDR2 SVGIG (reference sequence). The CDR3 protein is CAWSVSSSSGNTIYF. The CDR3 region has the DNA TGTGCCTGGAGTGTATCCAGCAGCTCTGGAAACACCATATATTTT.

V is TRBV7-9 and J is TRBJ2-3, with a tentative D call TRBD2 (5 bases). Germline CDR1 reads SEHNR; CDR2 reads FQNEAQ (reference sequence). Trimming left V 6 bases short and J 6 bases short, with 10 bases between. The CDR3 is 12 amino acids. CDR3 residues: CASSLAPDTQYF. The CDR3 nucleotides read TGTGCCAGCAGTCTAGCTCCGGATACGCAGTATTTT.